This T cell receptor beta chain appears in the sequencing data of a study of cytomegalovirus exposure and HLA in healthy donors. Findings and limits, study-wide: Sequencing depth roughly uniform across donors was assumed in presence/absence analyses. Accurate HLA-A and HLA-B prediction from TCR beta sequences was reported for most subjects. CMV serostatus alone was available as immune exposure information.

Unrecorded immune exposure was likely among donors, who were nominally healthy when sampled. The study ran its PCR with 60 Vbeta and 13 Jbeta primers. The table came from immunoSEQ multiplex PCR; TCRdb's copy has only in-frame clones and leaves some out. The sample lists 250,000 to 350,000 clones, approximately 90% occurring once. The CDR3 covers 14 residues. Germline-derived CDR1 and CDR2 are MNHEY and SVGAGI. The germline V and J ends were trimmed by 4 bases and 10 bases, with 19 bases remaining between them. To note about this clone: Antigen unknown.

The material sequenced was PBMCs. V and J are TRBV6-5 and TRBJ1-1; D perhaps matches TRBD1 (6 bases). This TCR was recovered from a man between 40 and 49 years old in good health and CMV-seropositive. Written as DNA, the CDR3 is TGTGCCAGCAGTTCCATCCGGGACACCCACGGAGCTTTCTTT. Translating gives CASSSIRDTHGAFF.